One sample yielded the 31 T cell receptor beta chains listed below, sequenced in a study of blood T cell repertoires in COVID-19. Clones were read by immunoSEQ multiplex PCR, and TCRdb kept only the in-frame ones, dropping some. Of 100,000 to 150,000 clones in the sample, roughly 79% were seen once. The sample was peripheral blood. Receptor source: a human donor in a cohort sampled during active COVID-19.

This clone was counted once. The chain joins TRBV6-2 or TRBV6-3 to TRBJ1-5; no clear D gene. V was clipped by 0 bases and J by 3 bases, with 6 bases between them. Germline CDR1 MNHEY, CDR2 SVGEGT. The CDR3 is 14 residues long. The CDR3: CASSYSRYNQPQHF. CDR3 DNA: TGTGCCAGCAGTTACTCGAGGTACAATCAGCCCCAGCATTTT.

The rearrangement links TRBV5-1 to TRBJ2-5, with D possibly being TRBD2 (5 bases). CDR3 length: 15 amino acids. CDR1 SGHRS and CDR2 YFSETQ come from the germline V gene. With 0 bases removed from V and 5 bases from J, the gap between germline ends came to 14 bases. The CDR3 coding sequence is TGCGCCAGCAGCTTGGCTGGGAGTGCGAGGGAGACCCAGTACTTC. This sequence encodes CASSLAGSARETQYF.

This clone was counted only a few times. Other DNA sequences in this specimen translate into the identical CDR3. This chain links TRBV6-2 or TRBV6-3 with TRBJ1-1; D gene unclear. V was trimmed by 4 bases and J by 5 bases, leaving 11 bases between them. CDR3 length equals 13 residues. CDR1 is MNHEY, CDR2 SVGEGT, per germline. The CDR3 here is CASSLLEGTEAFF. Written as DNA, the CDR3 is TGTGCCAGCAGTTTACTCGAGGGAACTGAAGCTTTCTTT.

CDR3 in DNA: TGTGCCAGCAGTTACTCGGGACAGCTTCGGATCTCACCCCTCCACTTT. Its translation is CASSYSGQLRISPLHF. The V and J genes are TRBV6-5 and TRBJ1-6, with TRBD1 matching 7 bases. Looked up from germline, CDR1 is MNHEY and CDR2 is SVGAGI. The CDR3 extends over 16 amino acids. Germline trimming cut 0 bases from V and 10 bases from J; bases unmatched to any gene: 9.

The genes are TRBV20-1 and TRBJ1-5; D gene ambiguous. CDR3 length: 14 residues. The V end was cut by 3 bases, the J end by 5 bases, with 14 bases between. Germline values: CDR1 DFQATT, CDR2 SNEGSKA (reference sequence). CDR3 loop: CSASRIDKYQPQHF. Written as DNA, the CDR3 is TGCAGTGCTAGTCGGATCGACAAGTATCAGCCCCAGCATTTT.

The chain combines TRBV7-3 with TRBJ2-7; 7 bases match TRBD2. V lost 5 bases to trimming and J lost 6 bases; unmatched junction nucleotides: 7. The CDR3 is made up of 13 amino acids. CDR1 is SGHTA, CDR2 FQGTGA, per germline. In DNA form, the CDR3 reads TGTGCCAGCAGCCCAACCCCGGGGGGCGAGCAGTACTTC. Amino acid sequence: CASSPTPGGEQYF.

The chain links TRBV6-2 or TRBV6-3 to TRBJ1-5, with 9 nucleotides matching TRBD1. The V and J ends lost 0 bases and 4 bases, in that order; junction bases with no gene match: 13. The CDR3 has 19 residues. The V gene's germline CDR1 is MNHEY and CDR2 SVGEGT. Here the CDR3 reads CASSYSVRSGTGRNQPQHF. DNA for the CDR3: TGTGCCAGCAGTTACTCTGTACGCTCCGGGACAGGGAGAAATCAGCCCCAGCATTTT.

This chain connects TRBV7-2 to TRBJ2-5, with D unclear. CDR1 is SGHTA and CDR2 is FQGNSA in the germline V gene. V shed 1 base and J shed 3 bases, with 9 bases lying between them. The CDR3 runs 14 residues. CDR3 residues: CASSLVSGKETQYF. The CDR3 DNA follows: TGTGCCAGCAGCTTAGTATCAGGAAAAGAGACCCAGTACTTC.

This clone has only a few counts. The rearrangement joins TRBV12-3 or TRBV12-4 to TRBJ1-1; D gene ambiguous. This CDR3 spans 13 amino acids. The V and J ends lost 1 base and 2 bases respectively, with 5 bases between them. The CDR3 reads CASSLGLNTEAFF. The CDR3 coding sequence is TGTGCCAGCAGTTTAGGGCTTAACACTGAAGCTTTCTTT.

This clone has a handful of counts. This chain links TRBV6-6 with TRBJ1-2; D not resolved. CDR3 size: 13 residues. Germline V gives CDR1 MNHNY, CDR2 SVGAGI (reference sequence). V shed 7 bases and J shed 2 bases, with 11 bases lying between them. The CDR3 region has the DNA TGTGCCAGCACCCACAGTCTAAACTATGGCTACACCTTC. Its protein product is CASTHSLNYGYTF.

The J gene is TRBJ2-3, the V gene TRBV7-3, with D possibly TRBD2 on 7 matching bases. The V end was cut by 5 bases, the J end by 4 bases, with 13 bases between. The length of the CDR3 is 14 residues. Germline lookup yields CDR1 SGHTA and CDR2 FQGTGA. The CDR3 here is CASSTIGGADTQYF. For the CDR3, the DNA is TGTGCCAGCAGCACCATAGGGGGGGCAGATACGCAGTATTTT.

This chain connects TRBV19 to TRBJ2-2; TRBD1 is a possible D gene (6 bases). Per the germline V gene, CDR1 is LNHDA and CDR2 is SQIVND (reference sequence). Trimming shortened V by 8 bases and J by 5 bases, and 12 bases separated the two germline ends. The CDR3 contains 13 residues. CDR3 bases: TGTGCCAGTCAGTACAGGGTAACCGGGGAGCTGTTTTTT. Translation: CASQYRVTGELFF.

V gene TRBV5-5 combines with J gene TRBJ2-3; 11 bases match TRBD2. Germline values: CDR1 SGHKS, CDR2 YYEKEE (reference sequence). With 2 bases clipped from V and 8 bases from J, the junction kept 4 bases outside the gene matches. The CDR3 runs 14 residues. For the CDR3, the DNA is TGTGCCAGCAGCTTTTTACTAGCGGGGGCTACGCAGTATTTT. Its translation is CASSFLLAGATQYF.

The gene calls are TRBV27 and TRBJ1-5; the match to TRBD1 covers 9 bases. The CDR3 length is 18 residues. Germline V gene sequence: CDR1 MNHEY, CDR2 SMNVEV (reference sequence). V was clipped by 3 bases and J by 2 bases; unmatched bases: 11. The CDR3 reads CASSFLGTGPVGNQPQHF. The DNA for the CDR3 is TGTGCCAGCAGTTTTCTCGGGACAGGGCCCGTGGGCAATCAGCCCCAGCATTTT.

V gene TRBV28 combines with J gene TRBJ2-3; TRBD1 matches 9 bases. Trimming cost V 5 bases and J 3 bases; bases outside gene matches: 6. The CDR3 has 15 residues. Germline V gene sequence: CDR1 MDHEN, CDR2 SYDVKM. The CDR3 DNA sequence: TGTGCCAGCAGTACAAGACAGGGGGGGACAGATACGCAGTATTTT. Translation: CASSTRQGGTDTQYF.

This chain connects TRBV5-5 to TRBJ2-5; 12 nucleotides agree with TRBD1. Looked up from germline, CDR1 is SGHKS and CDR2 is YYEKEE (reference sequence). The CDR3 length is 17 residues. J lost 5 bases, V lost 0 bases, and 8 bases had no gene match. The CDR3 reads CASSLAAGTGGGETQYF. CDR3 nucleotide sequence: TGTGCCAGCAGCTTGGCTGCCGGGACAGGGGGCGGGGAGACCCAGTACTTC.

A single count supports this clone. This rearrangement joins TRBV2 to TRBJ2-3, with 7 nucleotides matching TRBD2. Germline lookup yields CDR1 SNHLY and CDR2 FYNNEI. The CDR3 has 14 amino acids. V lost 8 bases to trimming and J lost 1 base; unmatched junction nucleotides: 6. CDR3: CASPPAGRTDTQYF. The CDR3, as DNA: TGTGCCAGCCCCCCAGCGGGGCGCACAGATACGCAGTATTTT.

V usage is TRBV2 and J usage is TRBJ2-1; possibly TRBD2 for D (6 bases). Germline loops: CDR1 SNHLY, CDR2 FYNNEI. V was pared by 4 bases and J by 5 bases, with 24 bases between. This CDR3 contains 18 residues. The CDR3 nucleotides read TGTGCCAGCAGTGGATTTTGGGGAGGCTCCGTCGGCCACAATGAGCAGTTCTTC. It encodes CASSGFWGGSVGHNEQFF.

This chain links TRBV7-6 with TRBJ1-1, with D unclear. V was pared by 2 bases and J by 6 bases, with 10 bases between. Germline lookup yields CDR1 SGHVS and CDR2 FNYEAQ. The CDR3 spans 13 residues. The CDR3 DNA reads as TGTGCCAGCAGCTTAATGCGGGAGGCTGAAGCTTTCTTT. As protein: CASSLMREAEAFF.

The chain has TRBV6-5 and TRBJ1-1, with D uncertain. The CDR3 is made up of 13 amino acids. V was pared by 7 bases and J by 11 bases, with 20 bases between. Germline V CDR1 and CDR2: MNHEY, SVGAGI. The DNA of the CDR3 is TGTGCCAGCACCGACCGGGCGCGGGTTTGGGCTTTCTTT. It encodes CASTDRARVWAFF.

V and J are TRBV6-2 or TRBV6-3 and TRBJ2-7; no reliable D call. The CDR3 contains 12 residues. Trimming took 2 bases from V and 6 from J, leaving 8 bases between them. The germline V gene encodes CDR1 MNHEY and CDR2 SVGEGT. The CDR3: CASSYSQREQYF. The DNA of the CDR3 is TGTGCCAGCAGTTACAGTCAGCGCGAGCAGTACTTC.

Here the CDR3 DNA reads TGTGCCTGGAGTGTCAGGTTAGGGAGCGAGACCCAGTACTTC. Translation gives CAWSVRLGSETQYF. The chain uses TRBV30 and TRBJ2-5, with D possibly being TRBD2 (5 bases). Trimming took off 0 bases at V and 5 bases at J, with 13 bases between the two ends. The V gene's germline CDR1 is GTSNPN and CDR2 SVGIG (reference sequence). The CDR3 runs 14 residues.

The chain uses TRBV6-1 and TRBJ2-1; possibly TRBD2 for D (5 bases). This CDR3 contains 15 residues. V was shortened by 0 bases and J by 5 bases, with 11 bases between the two germline ends. Germline V gene sequence: CDR1 MNHNS, CDR2 SASEGT. The CDR3 DNA is TGTGCCAGCAGTGAAGCGCCGGGATACGACAATGAGCAGTTCTTC. It translates to CASSEAPGYDNEQFF.

The chain carries TRBV5-1 and TRBJ2-5, with 11 bases matching TRBD2. After removal of 2 bases from V and 5 bases from J, the junction contained 5 bases not matched to a gene. The CDR3 runs 15 residues. Germline CDR1 SGHRS, CDR2 YFSETQ. The DNA for the CDR3 is TGCGCCAGCAGCTTTAGCGGGAGGGCGGGGGAGACCCAGTACTTC. It translates to CASSFSGRAGETQYF.

The gene calls are TRBV19 and TRBJ2-3; TRBD1 matches at 8 bases. The germline gives CDR1 LNHDA, CDR2 SQIVND (reference sequence). V was pared by 6 bases and J by 5 bases, with 13 bases of the junction left unmatched. This CDR3 is 16 amino acids long. DNA for the CDR3: TGTGCCAGTAGCAACCCCCGGGACAGGAGGCGAGATACGCAGTATTTT. Translating gives CASSNPRDRRRDTQYF.

The chain links TRBV13 to TRBJ2-7; 8 nucleotides match TRBD2. There are 16 residues in the CDR3. The V and J ends lost 5 bases and 2 bases, in that order; junction bases with no gene match: 11. Germline values: CDR1 PRHDT, CDR2 FYEKMQ (reference sequence). The CDR3 DNA is TGTGCCAGCAGCAACACCGGGACTAGGTTTGCCTACGAGCAGTACTTC. Its protein is CASSNTGTRFAYEQYF.

The chain recombines TRBV12-3 or TRBV12-4 with TRBJ1-2, with 7 bases fitting TRBD1. CDR3 length: 13 residues. Trimming took 2 bases from V and 6 from J; bases not matched to a gene: 3. As DNA, the CDR3 is TGTGCCAGCAGTTTATCCGGACAGGATGGCTACACCTTC. Protein sequence: CASSLSGQDGYTF.

The V and J genes are TRBV18 and TRBJ2-1; 10 bases map to TRBD2. This CDR3 has 15 amino acids. V shed 2 bases and J 7 bases; nucleotides not matched to a gene: 5. Germline V gives CDR1 KGHSH, CDR2 LQKENI. The CDR3 nucleotides are TGTGCCAGCTCACCATCTAGCGGGGGTTGGAATGAGCAGTTCTTC. Its protein product is CASSPSSGGWNEQFF.

V gene TRBV7-9 combines with J gene TRBJ2-3, with 7 positions matching TRBD1. The CDR3 runs to 15 residues. Germline V gives CDR1 SEHNR, CDR2 FQNEAQ (reference sequence). V was clipped by 5 bases and J by 3 bases; unmatched bases: 8. This CDR3 reads CASSTGQNPTDTQYF. The CDR3 DNA is TGTGCCAGCAGCACGGGACAGAATCCGACAGATACGCAGTATTTT.

This clone was seen more than once but under ten times. V is TRBV27 and J is TRBJ2-5; D possibly corresponds to TRBD2 (7 bases). The germline V and J ends were trimmed by 6 bases and 5 bases, with 16 bases remaining between them. Germline CDR1 is MNHEY and CDR2 is SMNVEV (reference sequence). The CDR3 contains 14 residues. The CDR3 region is CASRGWSGGETQYF. In DNA, the CDR3 is TGTGCCAGCAGGGGTTGGTCGGGGGGCGAGACCCAGTACTTC.

V and J are TRBV28 and TRBJ1-2, with D perhaps matching TRBD1 (6 bases). V was shortened by 6 bases and J by 2 bases, with 10 bases between the two germline ends. This CDR3 spans 13 amino acids. In germline, CDR1 is MDHEN, CDR2 SYDVKM. CDR3 loop: CASRTQGNYGYTF. Written as DNA, the CDR3 is TGTGCCAGCAGAACACAGGGAAACTATGGCTACACCTTC.